This T cell receptor beta chain was recorded in a study of PD-L1 blockade in urothelial cancer. About the research overall: The median T cell count in blood samples was 140,000 to 150,000.

Overall study findings and caveats: It was durable-benefit patients whose tumor-associated blood clones expanded more at 3 weeks. Improved survival was predicted by pretreatment blood TCR clonality below the median.

V lost 5 bases and J lost 2, with 12 bases in between. Germline-derived CDR1 and CDR2 are ENHRY and SYGVKD. The CDR3 has 15 amino acids. Comments on this clone: Its specificity is unknown.

Here immunoSEQ multiplex PCR was the method, and the copy in TCRdb shows in-frame clones only, minus some. This repertoire shows 35,000 to 40,000 clones, approximately 83% found once; its top ten account for around 19%. Patients each gave 1 to 8 samples, pretreatment and on-treatment. This chain links TRBV10-3 with TRBJ2-2; tentative D call: TRBD1 (6 bases). The TCR was taken from a man aged 55 to 70 with urothelial cancer. Sequencing used PBMCs, obtained around atezolizumab (anti-PD-L1) treatment. CDR3 bases: TGTGCCATCAGTTACAGGGTTTTTAACACCGGGGAGCTGTTTTTT. Translated: CAISYRVFNTGELFF.